Listed below are T cell receptor beta chains from one sample, sequenced in a study of blood T cell repertoires in COVID-19. The protocol was immunoSEQ multiplex PCR, while the TCRdb copy is restricted to in-frame clones and leaves out a portion. This table holds more than 110,000 clones, more than 80% found once. Input material: peripheral blood. These receptors came from a woman of 80 years or more with acute or convalescent COVID-19. The CDR3 runs from the conserved cysteine through the conserved F or W. The D gene is left open where the match is weak. A row's size may be missing; if present it is once, few, many or a size class.

j_gene	abundance	d_gene	v_gene	CDR3aa	CDR3nt
TRBJ1-2	-	TRBD1	TRBV5-8	CASSFWDRGTGYTF	TGTGCCAGCAGCTTCTGGGACAGGGGAACAGGCTACACCTTC
TRBJ1-1	-	TRBD1	TRBV5-1	CASSWDRVKLNTEAFF	TGCGCCAGCAGCTGGGACAGGGTGAAGCTGAACACTGAAGCTTTCTTT
TRBJ1-2	-	-	TRBV4-3	CASSSGSVIRGGYTF	TGCGCCAGCAGCTCAGGATCTGTCATTAGAGGGGGCTACACCTTC
TRBJ1-1	-	-	TRBV7-8	CASSLGGGNTEAFF	TGTGCCAGCAGCTTAGGCGGCGGGAACACTGAAGCTTTCTTT
TRBJ2-3	-	-	TRBV7-9	CASSSILGTDTQYF	TGTGCCAGCAGCTCCATACTAGGCACAGATACGCAGTATTTT
TRBJ2-3	-	-	TRBV2	CARGISGRGDTQYF	TGTGCCCGTGGGATTAGCGGACGAGGGGATACGCAGTATTTT
TRBJ2-2	-	-	TRBV9	CASSVNRVRSGELFF	TGTGCCAGCAGTGTAAACAGGGTTCGGTCCGGGGAGCTGTTTTTT
TRBJ2-5	-	TRBD2	TRBV5-1	CASSLGTSGGYQETQYF	TGCGCCAGCAGCCTAGGGACTAGCGGGGGGTACCAAGAGACCCAGTACTTC
TRBJ2-3	-	TRBD2	TRBV11-3	CASSSGGAGTDTQYF	TGTGCCAGCAGCTCCGGGGGGGCCGGTACAGATACGCAGTATTTT
TRBJ2-1	-	TRBD2	TRBV30	CAWSVRGTRGNEQFF	TGTGCCTGGAGTGTACGAGGGACTAGAGGCAATGAGCAGTTCTTC
TRBJ1-5	-	TRBD1	TRBV12-5	CASGPGQPGNQPQHF	TGTGCTAGTGGCCCGGGACAGCCAGGCAATCAGCCCCAGCATTTT
TRBJ1-1	-	TRBD1	TRBV9	CASSRTGDNTEAFF	TGTGCCAGCAGCCGGACAGGGGACAACACTGAAGCTTTCTTT
TRBJ2-7	-	-	TRBV5-1	CASSFSQGARFYEQYF	TGCGCCAGCAGCTTCTCGCAGGGTGCGCGGTTCTACGAGCAGTACTTC
TRBJ2-7	-	TRBD1	TRBV7-9	CASSFSRDRGNEQYF	TGTGCCAGCAGCTTTTCCAGGGACAGGGGGAACGAGCAGTACTTC
TRBJ1-1	once	-	TRBV10-1	CASSNEPGITEAFF	TGCGCCAGCAGCAATGAACCAGGGATCACTGAAGCTTTCTTT
TRBJ2-7	-	TRBD2	TRBV3-1/TRBV3-2	CASSPWGGTSSYEQYF	TGTGCCAGCAGCCCCTGGGGGGGTACAAGCTCCTACGAGCAGTACTTC